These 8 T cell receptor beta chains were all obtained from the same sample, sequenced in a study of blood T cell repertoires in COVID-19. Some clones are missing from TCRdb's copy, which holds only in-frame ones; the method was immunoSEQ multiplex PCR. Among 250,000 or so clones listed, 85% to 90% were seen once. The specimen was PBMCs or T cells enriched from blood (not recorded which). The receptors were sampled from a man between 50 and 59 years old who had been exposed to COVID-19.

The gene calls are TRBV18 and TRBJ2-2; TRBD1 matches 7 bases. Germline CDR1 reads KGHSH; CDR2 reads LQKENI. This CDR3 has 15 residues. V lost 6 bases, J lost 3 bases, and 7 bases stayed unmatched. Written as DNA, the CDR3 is TGTGCCAGCTCTCGAGGGACAGAAGACACCGGGGAGCTGTTTTTT. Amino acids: CASSRGTEDTGELFF.

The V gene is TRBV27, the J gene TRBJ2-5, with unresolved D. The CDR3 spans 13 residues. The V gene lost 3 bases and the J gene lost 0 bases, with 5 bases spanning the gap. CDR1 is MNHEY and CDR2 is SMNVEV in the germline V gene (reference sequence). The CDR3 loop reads CASSFQYQETQYF. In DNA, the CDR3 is TGTGCCAGCAGTTTCCAGTACCAAGAGACCCAGTACTTC.

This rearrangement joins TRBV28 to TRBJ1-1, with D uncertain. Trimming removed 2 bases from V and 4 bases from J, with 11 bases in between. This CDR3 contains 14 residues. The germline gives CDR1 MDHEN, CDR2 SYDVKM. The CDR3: CASSLVAPRTEAFF. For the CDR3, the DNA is TGTGCCAGCAGTTTAGTTGCTCCGCGCACTGAAGCTTTCTTT.

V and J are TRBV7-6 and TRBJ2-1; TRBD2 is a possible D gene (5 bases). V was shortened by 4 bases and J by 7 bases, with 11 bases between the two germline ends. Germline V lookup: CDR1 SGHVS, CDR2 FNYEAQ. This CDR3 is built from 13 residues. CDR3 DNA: TGTGCCAGCAGCTCCGTTGGAGGTAATGAGCAGTTCTTC. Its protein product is CASSSVGGNEQFF.

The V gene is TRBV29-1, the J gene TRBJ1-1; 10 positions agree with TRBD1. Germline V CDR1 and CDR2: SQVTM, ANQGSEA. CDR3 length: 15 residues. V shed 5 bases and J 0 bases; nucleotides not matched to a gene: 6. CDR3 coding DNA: TGCAGCGTTTACCGGGACAGGGGAGTGAACACTGAAGCTTTCTTT. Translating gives CSVYRDRGVNTEAFF.

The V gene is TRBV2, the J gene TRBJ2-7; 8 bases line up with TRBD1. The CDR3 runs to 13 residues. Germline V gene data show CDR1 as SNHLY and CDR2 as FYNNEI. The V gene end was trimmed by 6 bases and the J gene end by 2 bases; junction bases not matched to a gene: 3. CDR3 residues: CASSAQGAYEQYV. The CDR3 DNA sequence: TGTGCCAGCAGCGCACAGGGGGCCTACGAGCAGTACGTC.

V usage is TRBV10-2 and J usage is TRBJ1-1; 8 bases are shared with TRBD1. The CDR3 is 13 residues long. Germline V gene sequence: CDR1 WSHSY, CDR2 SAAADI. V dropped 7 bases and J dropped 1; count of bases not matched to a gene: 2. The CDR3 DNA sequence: TGCGCCAGCATCAGGGGGCAGAACACTGAAGCTTTCTTT. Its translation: CASIRGQNTEAFF.

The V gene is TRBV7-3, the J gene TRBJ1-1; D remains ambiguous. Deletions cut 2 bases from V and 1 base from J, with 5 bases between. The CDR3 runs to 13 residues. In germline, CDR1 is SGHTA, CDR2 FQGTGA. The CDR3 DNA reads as TGTGCCAGCAGCTTAGCCAGGAACACTGAAGCTTTCTTT. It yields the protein CASSLARNTEAFF.